This T cell receptor beta chain was retrieved from a study of T cell responses to AZD1222 COVID-19 vaccine. This CDR3 contains 15 residues. The V gene's germline CDR1 is GTSNPN and CDR2 SVGIG (reference sequence). Trimming shortened V by 0 bases and J by 0 bases, and 9 bases separated the two germline ends. Generated by immunoSEQ multiplex PCR, the TCRdb table keeps only in-frame clones and is missing some. Among 45,000 or so clones, less than 95% were seen once, and the ten largest hold roughly 35%. This receptor was obtained from an adult who received the AZD1222 COVID-19 vaccine. The sequenced sample was peripheral blood, obtained 28 days after the second AZD1222 dose. V gene TRBV30 combines with J gene TRBJ1-3, with no clear D. This chain's CDR3 is CAWSVRGRSGNTIYF. The CDR3 nucleotides read TGTGCCTGGAGTGTACGTGGGCGCTCTGGAAACACCATATATTTT.